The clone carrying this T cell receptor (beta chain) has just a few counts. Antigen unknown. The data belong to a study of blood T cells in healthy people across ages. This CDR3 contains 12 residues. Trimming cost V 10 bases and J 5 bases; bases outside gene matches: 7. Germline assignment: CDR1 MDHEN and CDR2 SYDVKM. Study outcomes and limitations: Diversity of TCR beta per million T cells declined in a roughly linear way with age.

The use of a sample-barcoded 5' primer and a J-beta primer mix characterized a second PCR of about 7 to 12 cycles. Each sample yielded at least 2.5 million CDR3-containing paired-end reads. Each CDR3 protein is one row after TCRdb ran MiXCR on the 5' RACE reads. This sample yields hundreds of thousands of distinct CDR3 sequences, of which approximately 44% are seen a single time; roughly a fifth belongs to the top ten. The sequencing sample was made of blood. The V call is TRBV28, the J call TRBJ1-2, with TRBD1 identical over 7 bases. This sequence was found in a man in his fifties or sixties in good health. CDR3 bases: TGTGCCACCCAGGGGGAATTTTATGGCTACACCTTC. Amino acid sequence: CATQGEFYGYTF.